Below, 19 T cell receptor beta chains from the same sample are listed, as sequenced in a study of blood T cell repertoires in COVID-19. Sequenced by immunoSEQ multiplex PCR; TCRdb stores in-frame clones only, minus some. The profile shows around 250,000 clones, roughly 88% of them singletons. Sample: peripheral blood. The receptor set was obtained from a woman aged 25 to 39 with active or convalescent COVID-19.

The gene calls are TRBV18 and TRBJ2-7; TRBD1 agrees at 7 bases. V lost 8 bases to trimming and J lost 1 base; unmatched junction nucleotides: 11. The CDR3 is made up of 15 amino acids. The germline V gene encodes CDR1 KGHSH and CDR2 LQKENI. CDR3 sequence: CASAPRDRLSYEQYF. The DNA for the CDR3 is TGTGCCAGCGCGCCCCGGGACAGACTTTCCTACGAGCAGTACTTC. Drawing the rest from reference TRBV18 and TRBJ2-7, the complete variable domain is NAGVMQNPRHLVRRRGQEARLRCSPMKGHSHVYWYRQLPEEGLKFMVYLQKENIIDESGMPKERFSAEFPKEGPSILRIQQVVRGDSAAYFCASAPRDRLSYEQYFGPGTRLTVT.

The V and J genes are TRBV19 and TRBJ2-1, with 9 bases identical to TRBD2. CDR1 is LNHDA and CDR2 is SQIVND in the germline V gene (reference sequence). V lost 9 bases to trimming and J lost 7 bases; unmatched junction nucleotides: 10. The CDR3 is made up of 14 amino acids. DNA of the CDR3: TGTGCCAGCAAATGGGGGACTAGCCGTAATGAGCAGTTCTTC. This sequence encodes CASKWGTSRNEQFF.

This chain's CDR3 is CASKLTGGDGELFF. The CDR3 DNA is TGTGCCAGCAAGTTAACGGGGGGGGACGGGGAGCTGTTTTTT. The chain employs TRBV6-5 and TRBJ2-2, with 8 positions matching TRBD2. This CDR3 region has 14 residues. From germline, CDR1 is MNHEY and CDR2 SVGAGI. V lost 7 bases and J lost 7; bases outside the gene matches: 8.

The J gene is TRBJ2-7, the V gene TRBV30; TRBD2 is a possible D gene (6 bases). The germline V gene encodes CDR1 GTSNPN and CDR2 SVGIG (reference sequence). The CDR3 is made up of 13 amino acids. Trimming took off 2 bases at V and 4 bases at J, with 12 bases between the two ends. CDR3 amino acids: CAWSMGGSYEQYF. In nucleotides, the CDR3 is TGTGCCTGGAGTATGGGGGGAAGTTACGAGCAGTACTTC.

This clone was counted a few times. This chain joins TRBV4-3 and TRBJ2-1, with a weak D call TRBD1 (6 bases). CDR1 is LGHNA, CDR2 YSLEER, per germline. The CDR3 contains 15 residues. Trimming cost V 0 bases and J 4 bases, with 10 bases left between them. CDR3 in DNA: TGCGCCAGCAGCCAAGATGTGACAGGATACAATGAGCAGTTCTTC. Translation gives CASSQDVTGYNEQFF.

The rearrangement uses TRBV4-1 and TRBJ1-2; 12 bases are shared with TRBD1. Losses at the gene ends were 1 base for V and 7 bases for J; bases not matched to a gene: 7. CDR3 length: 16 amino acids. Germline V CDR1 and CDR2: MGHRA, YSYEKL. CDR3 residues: CASSQVPGQGARGYTF. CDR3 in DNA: TGCGCCAGCAGCCAAGTACCGGGACAGGGGGCGCGTGGCTACACCTTC.

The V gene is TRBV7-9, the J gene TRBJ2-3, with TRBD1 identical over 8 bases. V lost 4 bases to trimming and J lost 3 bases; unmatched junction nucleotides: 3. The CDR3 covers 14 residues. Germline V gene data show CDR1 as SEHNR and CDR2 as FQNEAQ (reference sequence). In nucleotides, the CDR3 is TGTGCCAGCAGCTCCCGACAGGGGACAGATACGCAGTATTTT. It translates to CASSSRQGTDTQYF.

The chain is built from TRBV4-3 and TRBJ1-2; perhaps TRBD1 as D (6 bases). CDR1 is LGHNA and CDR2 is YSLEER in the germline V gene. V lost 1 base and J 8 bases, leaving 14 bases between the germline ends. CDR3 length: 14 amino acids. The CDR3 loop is CASSQGSWGGGYTF. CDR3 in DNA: TGCGCCAGCAGCCAAGGTAGCTGGGGGGGCGGCTACACCTTC.

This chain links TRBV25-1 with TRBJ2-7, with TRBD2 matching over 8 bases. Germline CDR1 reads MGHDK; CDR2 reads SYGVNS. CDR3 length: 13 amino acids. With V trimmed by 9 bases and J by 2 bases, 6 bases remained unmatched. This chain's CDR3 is CASWRGVPYEQYF. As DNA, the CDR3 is TGTGCCAGTTGGCGGGGGGTCCCCTACGAGCAGTACTTC.

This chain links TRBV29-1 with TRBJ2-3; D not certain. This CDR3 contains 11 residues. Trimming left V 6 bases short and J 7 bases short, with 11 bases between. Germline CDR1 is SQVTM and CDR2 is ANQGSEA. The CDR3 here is CSVELINTQYF. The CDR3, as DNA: TGCAGCGTCGAGCTAATTAATACGCAGTATTTT.

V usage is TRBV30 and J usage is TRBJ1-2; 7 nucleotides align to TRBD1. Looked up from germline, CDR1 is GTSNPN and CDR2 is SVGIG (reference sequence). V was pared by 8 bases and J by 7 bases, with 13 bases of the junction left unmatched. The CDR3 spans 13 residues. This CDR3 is CARDGRGSGGYTF. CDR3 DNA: TGTGCCCGGGATGGCAGGGGGTCGGGTGGCTACACCTTC.

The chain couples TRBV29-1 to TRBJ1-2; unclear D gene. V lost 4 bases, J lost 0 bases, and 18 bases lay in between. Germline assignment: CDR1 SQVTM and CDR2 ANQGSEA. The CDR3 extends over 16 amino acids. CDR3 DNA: TGCAGCGTTGGTCGATCCGAGAGGTCAGCTAACTATGGCTACACCTTC. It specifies CSVGRSERSANYGYTF.

Here the CDR3 reads CASSRTVTGGASETQYF. DNA of the CDR3: TGTGCCAGCAGCCGCACCGTAACCGGGGGGGCCAGTGAGACCCAGTACTTC. This chain links TRBV7-2 with TRBJ2-5; 8 nucleotides agree with TRBD2. J was trimmed by 5 bases and V by 5 bases; bases with no gene match: 16. Germline CDR1 and CDR2: SGHTA and FQGNSA. This CDR3 spans 17 amino acids. The entire variable domain, with the rest obtained from reference TRBV7-2 and TRBJ2-5, is as follows: GAGVSQSPSNKVTEKGKDVELRCDPISGHTALYWYRQSLGQGLEFLIYFQGNSAPDKSGLPSDRFSAERTGGSVSTLTIQRTQQEDSAVYLCASSRTVTGGASETQYFGPGTRLLVL.

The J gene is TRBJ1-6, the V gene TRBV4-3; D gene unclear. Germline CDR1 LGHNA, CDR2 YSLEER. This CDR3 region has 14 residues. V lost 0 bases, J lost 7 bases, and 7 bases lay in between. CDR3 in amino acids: CASSQEYQNSPLHF. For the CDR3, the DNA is TGCGCCAGCAGCCAAGAGTATCAGAATTCACCCCTCCACTTT.

CDR3 nucleotide sequence: TGTGCCAGCAGCTTAACCGGGACAGGGTGGGGAAACACCATATATTTT. It translates to CASSLTGTGWGNTIYF. The chain is built from TRBV7-3 and TRBJ1-3, with TRBD1 matching over 9 bases. The germline gives CDR1 SGHTA, CDR2 FQGTGA. The ends lost 0 bases at V and 4 bases at J; junction bases unmatched: 4. The CDR3 is made up of 16 amino acids.

CDR3 bases: TGCGCCAGCAGCCAAGATGCGATGGATACGCAGTATTTT. Protein product: CASSQDAMDTQYF. This rearrangement joins TRBV4-3 to TRBJ2-3; no definite D call. CDR3 length: 13 residues. Germline V gene data show CDR1 as LGHNA and CDR2 as YSLEER. Trimming removed 0 bases from V and 6 bases from J, with 7 bases in between.

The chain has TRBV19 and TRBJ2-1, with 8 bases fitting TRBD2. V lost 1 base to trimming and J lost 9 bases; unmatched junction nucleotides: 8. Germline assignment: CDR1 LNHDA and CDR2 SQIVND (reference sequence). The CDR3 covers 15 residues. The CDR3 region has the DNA TGTGCCAGTAGTATAGTAGCCGGGGGGGCTTCTGAGCAGTTCTTC. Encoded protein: CASSIVAGGASEQFF.

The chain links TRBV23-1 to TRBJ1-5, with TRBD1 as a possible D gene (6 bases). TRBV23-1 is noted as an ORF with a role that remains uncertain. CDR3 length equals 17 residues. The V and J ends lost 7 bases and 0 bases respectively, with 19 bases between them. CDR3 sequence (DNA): TGCGCCAGCATTCTCGGGCAGGGACAACATAGCAATCAGCCCCAGCATTTT. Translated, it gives CASILGQGQHSNQPQHF.

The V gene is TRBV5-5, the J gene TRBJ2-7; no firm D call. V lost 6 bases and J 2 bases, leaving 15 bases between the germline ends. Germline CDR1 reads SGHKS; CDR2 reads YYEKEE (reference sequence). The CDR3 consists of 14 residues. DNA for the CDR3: TGTGCCAGCACCACAACCAGGCTGGCCTACGAGCAGTACTTC. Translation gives CASTTTRLAYEQYF.